Listed below are T cell receptor beta chains from one sample, sequenced in a study of identifying expanded T cells in peripheral blood. Assay: immunoSEQ multiplex PCR; the TCRdb copy retains only in-frame clones and omits some. The sample has around 84,000 clones, about 90% seen once. The source material was blood. These receptors were obtained from a person aged 18 to 75 in good health. Each CDR3 is given with its conserved first and last residue. The D gene is left open where the match is weak. Where a row states a size, it is once, few, many or the class of an expanded clone; other rows omit it.

v_call: TRBV30; d_call: -; clone_size: -; j_call: TRBJ1-1; cdr3_aa: CAWAVGGGTEAFF; cdr3_nt: TGTGCCTGGGCGGTGGGGGGAGGCACTGAAGCTTTCTTT
v_call: TRBV6-1; d_call: -; clone_size: once; j_call: TRBJ1-4; cdr3_aa: CASRSGDIGEKLFF; cdr3_nt: TGTGCCAGCCGATCCGGGGACATTGGTGAAAAACTGTTTTTT
v_call: TRBV5-5; d_call: TRBD1; clone_size: -; j_call: TRBJ1-2; cdr3_aa: CASSPRQGARGYTF; cdr3_nt: TGTGCCAGCAGCCCCCGACAGGGGGCGCGAGGCTACACCTTC
v_call: TRBV7-9; d_call: -; clone_size: -; j_call: TRBJ1-3; cdr3_aa: CASSFTGTFSSTSGNTIYF; cdr3_nt: TGTGCCAGCAGCTTCACCGGGACTTTCTCATCCACCTCTGGAAACACCATATATTTT
v_call: TRBV6-1; d_call: -; clone_size: once; j_call: TRBJ2-6; cdr3_aa: CASSEFVTNGANVLTF; cdr3_nt: TGTGCCAGCAGTGAATTTGTGACAAATGGGGCCAACGTCCTGACTTTC
v_call: TRBV19; d_call: TRBD2; clone_size: many; j_call: TRBJ2-5; cdr3_aa: CASSRPGGETQYF; cdr3_nt: TGTGCCAGTAGTAGGCCGGGAGGGGAGACCCAGTACTTC
v_call: TRBV14; d_call: -; clone_size: -; j_call: TRBJ1-2; cdr3_aa: CASSPGTDYGYTF; cdr3_nt: TGTGCCAGCAGCCCGGGGACGGACTATGGCTACACCTTC
v_call: TRBV5-4; d_call: -; clone_size: -; j_call: TRBJ1-2; cdr3_aa: CASSLVGANYGYTF; cdr3_nt: TGTGCCAGCAGCTTGGTCGGAGCTAACTATGGCTACACCTTC
v_call: TRBV30; d_call: TRBD2; clone_size: -; j_call: TRBJ2-3; cdr3_aa: CAWSPTLAGAGGTQYF; cdr3_nt: TGTGCCTGGAGTCCGACGCTAGCGGGGGCCGGTGGGACGCAGTATTTT
v_call: TRBV10-3; d_call: TRBD2; clone_size: -; j_call: TRBJ2-3; cdr3_aa: CAISRLAGLRDGDTQYF; cdr3_nt: TGTGCCATCAGCCGACTAGCGGGGCTAAGAGATGGAGATACGCAGTATTTT
v_call: TRBV7-6; d_call: TRBD1; clone_size: -; j_call: TRBJ1-1; cdr3_aa: CASSPGGDSLMNTEAFF; cdr3_nt: TGTGCCAGCAGCCCGGGGGGGGACAGCTTAATGAACACTGAAGCTTTCTTT
v_call: TRBV5-1; d_call: TRBD2; clone_size: -; j_call: TRBJ2-1; cdr3_aa: CASRLAGGNEQFF; cdr3_nt: TGCGCCAGCAGACTAGCGGGAGGGAATGAGCAGTTCTTC
v_call: TRBV25-1; d_call: -; clone_size: -; j_call: TRBJ2-5; cdr3_aa: CASSEYNMLRNQETQYF; cdr3_nt: TGTGCCAGCAGTGAATATAACATGTTACGGAACCAAGAGACCCAGTACTTC
v_call: TRBV30; d_call: -; clone_size: -; j_call: TRBJ2-1; cdr3_aa: CAWSPSATIGLQGEQFF; cdr3_nt: TGTGCCTGGAGTCCCAGCGCCACCATCGGGTTACAGGGTGAGCAGTTCTTC
v_call: TRBV5-6; d_call: TRBD1; clone_size: -; j_call: TRBJ1-2; cdr3_aa: CASSLAGAGGAYGYTF; cdr3_nt: TGTGCCAGCAGCTTGGCCGGGGCAGGGGGCGCCTATGGCTACACCTTC
v_call: TRBV27; d_call: TRBD1; clone_size: -; j_call: TRBJ2-3; cdr3_aa: CASSYDRGRTDTQYF; cdr3_nt: TGTGCCAGCAGCTACGACAGGGGTCGTACAGATACGCAGTATTTT
v_call: TRBV11-2; d_call: -; clone_size: -; j_call: TRBJ1-5; cdr3_aa: CASSLGGTVNQPQHF; cdr3_nt: TGTGCCAGCAGCTTAGGGGGGACGGTCAATCAGCCCCAGCATTTT
v_call: TRBV7-2; d_call: TRBD2; clone_size: -; j_call: TRBJ2-5; cdr3_aa: CASSLSGGGVETQYF; cdr3_nt: TGTGCCAGCAGCTTGAGCGGGGGAGGAGTGGAGACCCAGTACTTC
v_call: TRBV7-2; d_call: -; clone_size: -; j_call: TRBJ2-5; cdr3_aa: CASSFSRGETQYF; cdr3_nt: TGTGCCAGCAGCTTCTCTAGGGGAGAGACCCAGTACTTC
v_call: TRBV9; d_call: TRBD2; clone_size: -; j_call: TRBJ2-5; cdr3_aa: CASSVNGLAKETQYF; cdr3_nt: TGTGCCAGCAGCGTTAATGGACTAGCCAAGGAGACCCAGTACTTC
v_call: TRBV30; d_call: -; clone_size: -; j_call: TRBJ1-6; cdr3_aa: CAWSRGINSPLHF; cdr3_nt: TGTGCCTGGAGCAGAGGGATTAATTCACCCCTCCACTTT
v_call: TRBV19; d_call: TRBD1; clone_size: -; j_call: TRBJ2-5; cdr3_aa: CASSSLTGAFQETQYF; cdr3_nt: TGTGCCAGTAGTAGCCTGACAGGGGCGTTCCAAGAGACCCAGTACTTC
v_call: TRBV7-6; d_call: -; clone_size: -; j_call: TRBJ2-1; cdr3_aa: CASSPSSYNEQFF; cdr3_nt: TGTGCCAGCAGCCCCAGCTCCTACAATGAGCAGTTCTTC
v_call: TRBV5-1; d_call: TRBD2; clone_size: -; j_call: TRBJ2-3; cdr3_aa: CASSFSGTSGGLGDTQYF; cdr3_nt: TGCGCCAGCAGCTTCTCCGGGACTAGCGGGGGCTTGGGAGATACGCAGTATTTT
v_call: TRBV18; d_call: -; clone_size: -; j_call: TRBJ1-3; cdr3_aa: CASSPQGTGNTIYF; cdr3_nt: TGTGCCAGCTCACCGCAGGGGACTGGAAACACCATATATTTT
v_call: TRBV29-1; d_call: TRBD1; clone_size: once; j_call: TRBJ1-5; cdr3_aa: CTIRQGNQPQHF; cdr3_nt: TGCACCATTAGACAGGGGAATCAGCCCCAGCATTTT
v_call: TRBV13; d_call: -; clone_size: -; j_call: TRBJ2-1; cdr3_aa: CASSALTSFYNEQFF; cdr3_nt: TGTGCCAGCAGCGCCTTGACTAGTTTCTACAATGAGCAGTTCTTC
v_call: TRBV6-5; d_call: -; clone_size: -; j_call: TRBJ1-1; cdr3_aa: CASSYGGYTEAFF; cdr3_nt: TGTGCCAGCAGTTACGGGGGGTACACTGAAGCTTTCTTT
v_call: TRBV2; d_call: -; clone_size: -; j_call: TRBJ1-4; cdr3_aa: CASSEARTGREKLFF; cdr3_nt: TGTGCCAGCAGTGAAGCACGTACAGGGCGAGAAAAACTGTTTTTT
v_call: TRBV4-1; d_call: TRBD1; clone_size: -; j_call: TRBJ2-7; cdr3_aa: CASSQGQGTGDLYEQYF; cdr3_nt: TGCGCCAGCAGCCAAGGGCAAGGGACAGGGGATCTGTACGAGCAGTACTTC
v_call: TRBV4-3; d_call: -; clone_size: -; j_call: TRBJ1-4; cdr3_aa: CASSQGNRQNEKLFF; cdr3_nt: TGCGCCAGCAGCCAAGGTAACAGGCAGAATGAAAAACTGTTTTTT
v_call: TRBV9; d_call: -; clone_size: -; j_call: TRBJ1-3; cdr3_aa: CASSVGTPDSGNTIYF; cdr3_nt: TGTGCCAGCAGCGTAGGAACTCCAGACTCTGGAAACACCATATATTTT
v_call: TRBV7-3; d_call: -; clone_size: once; j_call: TRBJ2-3; cdr3_aa: CASSLGPPGSTDTQYF; cdr3_nt: TGTGCCAGCAGCTTAGGGCCTCCGGGGAGCACAGATACGCAGTATTTT
v_call: TRBV25-1; d_call: TRBD1; clone_size: -; j_call: TRBJ2-2; cdr3_aa: CASKDRGFGELFF; cdr3_nt: TGTGCCAGCAAGGACAGGGGGTTCGGGGAGCTGTTTTTT
v_call: TRBV30; d_call: -; clone_size: -; j_call: TRBJ1-3; cdr3_aa: CAWTREGNTIYF; cdr3_nt: TGTGCCTGGACCAGGGAAGGAAACACCATATATTTT
v_call: TRBV7-4; d_call: -; clone_size: once; j_call: TRBJ1-2; cdr3_aa: CASSPPDCCYGYTF; cdr3_nt: TGTGCCAGCAGCCCCCCGGACTGCTGCTATGGCTACACCTTC
v_call: TRBV9; d_call: -; clone_size: -; j_call: TRBJ2-2; cdr3_aa: CASSVGGTGELFF; cdr3_nt: TGTGCCAGCAGCGTAGGAGGAACCGGGGAGCTGTTTTTT
v_call: TRBV10-3; d_call: TRBD1; clone_size: -; j_call: TRBJ2-7; cdr3_aa: CAISVEASGQGTYEQYF; cdr3_nt: TGTGCCATCAGCGTAGAAGCCTCGGGACAGGGAACCTACGAGCAGTACTTC
v_call: TRBV29-1; d_call: -; clone_size: -; j_call: TRBJ1-1; cdr3_aa: CSYRSGAEAFF; cdr3_nt: TGCAGCTATCGTAGTGGCGCTGAAGCTTTCTTT